This TCR beta chain was recorded in a study of T cell responses to AZD1222 COVID-19 vaccine. Study-level results: Breadth and depth of Spike-specific TCRs rose after two AZD1222 doses.

Concerning this clone: Its antigen is not known.

Germline CDR1 WSHSY, CDR2 SAAADI. CDR3 length equals 16 residues. The V end was cut by 6 bases, the J end by 4 bases, with 18 bases between. The repertoire was sequenced with immunoSEQ multiplex PCR; TCRdb's copy has only in-frame clones and lacks some. The sample records roughly 130,000 clones, about nine tenths being singletons. The receptor comes from an adult in good health. The sequences come from peripheral blood, collected on day 0 of AZD1222 vaccination. The J gene is TRBJ2-2, the V gene TRBV10-2, with D possibly called TRBD1 or TRBD2 (6 bases each). The CDR3 region is CASRPTGRWSTGELFF. The DNA for the CDR3 is TGCGCCAGCAGACCCACAGGGAGGTGGAGCACCGGGGAGCTGTTTTTT.